A selection of T cell receptor beta chains follows, all from one sample in a study of cytomegalovirus exposure and HLA in healthy donors. Measured with immunoSEQ multiplex PCR; TCRdb has only the in-frame clones, and not every one. This sample has 150,000 to 180,000 clones; 80% to 90% occur once, and the top ten carry around 22%. Sequencing was carried out using PBMCs. The receptors were gathered from a man younger than 30 in good health and CMV-seropositive. Both conserved end residues are part of each CDR3. Rows give clone size only sometimes, using once, few, many, or a class for an expanded clone.

j_call v_call clone_size cdr3_aa
TRBJ2-7 TRBV5-1 - CASSLLAGSSYEQYF
TRBJ2-1 TRBV6-5 - CASSYSKLDSYNEQFF
TRBJ2-5 TRBV7-9 - CASSFPSGRETQYF
TRBJ1-2 TRBV4-1 - CASSQQPTAGTGHYGYTF
TRBJ1-1 TRBV19 - CASQRGGQNTEAFF
TRBJ1-5 TRBV19 - CASSIIGFQPQHF
TRBJ1-1 TRBV27 - CASSLLGGNTEAFF
TRBJ2-7 TRBV4-3 - CASSQGVGLAGEYEQYF
TRBJ1-2 TRBV7-9 - CASSLGGANYGYTF
TRBJ2-1 TRBV7-2 once CASSLTGLAGYNEQFF
TRBJ1-5 TRBV2 - CASSDQGSLSPQHF
TRBJ1-1 TRBV7-8 - CASSLARTDTEAFF
TRBJ1-2 TRBV5-5 - CASSSAPGNYGYTF
TRBJ2-7 TRBV9 - CASSGGGTYEQYF
TRBJ2-1 TRBV15 - CATSSRDSNEQFF
TRBJ1-5 TRBV6-5 - CATARTVDNQPQHF
TRBJ2-1 TRBV6-5 - CASSYRLAGPFNEQFF
TRBJ2-7 TRBV25-1 few CASSPRDYRSSYEQYF
TRBJ1-2 TRBV6-5 - CASSYSWDRGLTF
TRBJ2-5 TRBV6-5 - CASSYSGQGAETQYF
TRBJ1-1 TRBV5-1 - CASSLAPDRRTEAFF
TRBJ1-1 TRBV5-6 - CASSLEGEAFF
TRBJ1-2 TRBV5-4 - CASSLGQDPKTNYGYTF
TRBJ2-5 TRBV2 - CASSSLVPQETQYF
TRBJ2-7 TRBV5-1 - CASSLTSGNEQYF
TRBJ1-2 TRBV9 - CASSVTGHANYGYTF
TRBJ2-1 TRBV6-6 - CASSYTVQNEQFF
TRBJ2-1 TRBV19 - CASSPPSGRGSYNEQFF
TRBJ2-3 TRBV4-3 - CASSQEGRDTQYF
TRBJ2-7 TRBV7-9 few CASSFVSGTEQYF
TRBJ2-7 TRBV18 - CASSANRDEQYF
TRBJ2-3 TRBV4-1 - CASSQEGEGDQEYF
TRBJ2-5 TRBV4-3 - CASSQVPQGGGETQYF
TRBJ1-2 TRBV4-1 - CASSQDPNEFNYGYTF
TRBJ2-7 TRBV19 - CASSMGSNYEQYF
TRBJ1-4 TRBV21-1 - CASSKKGKTTNEKLFF
TRBJ2-7 TRBV6-4 - CASSDRQGSYEQYF
TRBJ2-1 TRBV18 - CASSPTRGSGNEQFF
TRBJ2-1 TRBV6-5 - CASSQPGLAQFF
TRBJ2-7 TRBV9 - CASSPDRLDYSYEQYF
TRBJ1-1 TRBV19 - CASRVSGHNTEAFF
TRBJ1-5 TRBV6-6 - CASSYEGSNQPQHF
TRBJ1-4 TRBV5-8 few CASSQLTVTNEKLFF
TRBJ1-1 TRBV2 few CASSGTEAFF
TRBJ2-7 TRBV7-2 - CASSSGGPYEQYF
TRBJ2-7 TRBV30 few CAWSTGNPQQYF